Each of the 28 T cell receptor beta chains below was sequenced from the same sample in a study of blood T cell repertoires in COVID-19. Profiled with immunoSEQ multiplex PCR; TCRdb holds only in-frame clones, not every one. The sample shows roughly 64,000 clones, about nine tenths of them seen only once. The sample consisted of peripheral blood. Source of these receptors: a woman of 80 years or more with active COVID-19.

The chain uses TRBV2 and TRBJ1-1; D is unclear. In germline, CDR1 is SNHLY, CDR2 FYNNEI. This CDR3 has 14 residues. V was pared by 1 base and J by 4 bases, with 10 bases between. CDR3 DNA sequence: TGTGCCAGCAGTGAAGGCAGAAGAATCACTGAAGCTTTCTTT. Protein: CASSEGRRITEAFF.

The chain has TRBV19 and TRBJ2-4; D gene unclear. In germline, CDR1 is LNHDA, CDR2 SQIVND (reference sequence). With 4 bases removed from V and 1 base from J, the gap between germline ends came to 14 bases. CDR3 length: 16 amino acids. The CDR3 DNA reads TGTGCCAGTAGTACCCTCCGCGGAGAGGCCAAAAACATTCAGTACTTC. This gives the protein CASSTLRGEAKNIQYF.

The rearrangement links TRBV5-1 to TRBJ2-1; 8 bases align to TRBD1. Trimming cost V 0 bases and J 6 bases; bases outside gene matches: 5. Per the germline V gene, CDR1 is SGHRS and CDR2 is YFSETQ. This CDR3 comprises 15 residues. CDR3 nucleotides: TGCGCCAGCAGCTTGGGGCAGGGGGCGGTCAATGAGCAGTTCTTC. It is translated as CASSLGQGAVNEQFF. Drawing the rest from reference TRBV5-1 and TRBJ2-1, the complete variable domain is KAGVTQTPRYLIKTRGQQVTLSCSPISGHRSVSWYQQTPGQGLQFLFEYFSETQRNKGNFPGRFSGRQFSNSRSEMNVSTLELGDSALYLCASSLGQGAVNEQFFGPGTRLTVL.

The rearrangement uses TRBV2 and TRBJ1-1; D is unresolved. Germline V gene lookup returns CDR1 SNHLY and CDR2 FYNNEI. Trimming left V 5 bases short and J 7 bases short, with 11 bases between. The CDR3 is 12 residues long. DNA for the CDR3: TGTGCCAGCAGTCCGGCCGACTTTGAAGCTTTCTTT. Encoded protein: CASSPADFEAFF.

The chain couples TRBV6-5 to TRBJ1-2; the D gene is possibly TRBD1 (6 bases). CDR1 and CDR2 from the germline V gene are MNHEY and SVGAGI. The V gene lost 6 bases and the J gene lost 6 bases, with 11 bases spanning the gap. The CDR3 length is 12 residues. CDR3 DNA: TGTGCCAGCAGCAGGGGACGGGATGGCTACACCTTC. Its translation is CASSRGRDGYTF.

The chain carries TRBV30 and TRBJ2-2; a weak D match, TRBD2 (5 bases). Germline V lookup: CDR1 GTSNPN, CDR2 SVGIG (reference sequence). There are 16 residues in the CDR3. V lost 7 bases, J lost 0 bases, and 18 bases lay in between. The CDR3 sequence: CAYLGGGGPNTGELFF. CDR3 coding DNA: TGTGCCTACCTTGGAGGCGGAGGCCCGAACACCGGGGAGCTGTTTTTT.

The chain joins TRBV5-1 to TRBJ1-2; 8 nucleotides agree with TRBD1. The CDR3 contains 15 residues. CDR1 SGHRS and CDR2 YFSETQ come from the germline V gene. The ends lost 1 base at V and 4 bases at J; junction bases unmatched: 6. CDR3 sequence: CASSLSTGGVYGYTF. The CDR3 DNA is TGCGCCAGCAGCTTGAGCACAGGGGGTGTCTATGGCTACACCTTC.

This rearrangement joins TRBV6-5 to TRBJ1-2, with 7 nucleotides matching TRBD1. This CDR3 is built from 14 residues. Losses at the gene ends were 6 bases for V and 0 bases for J; bases not matched to a gene: 4. Germline values: CDR1 MNHEY, CDR2 SVGAGI. The CDR3 sequence: CASSNRGPNYGYTF. The DNA of the CDR3 is TGTGCCAGCAGCAACAGGGGCCCTAACTATGGCTACACCTTC.

The V call is TRBV15, the J call TRBJ1-3; 10 nucleotides agree with TRBD1. With 1 base clipped from V and 1 base from J, the junction kept 1 base outside the gene matches. This CDR3 region has 16 residues. CDR1 and CDR2 (germline): LNHNV, YYDKDF (reference sequence). In nucleotides, the CDR3 is TGTGCCACCAGCAGAGGGGACAGGGGATCTGGAAACACCATATATTTT. Its protein is CATSRGDRGSGNTIYF.

The chain couples TRBV2 to TRBJ2-1, with no clear D. The length of the CDR3 is 13 residues. CDR1 and CDR2 from the germline V gene are SNHLY and FYNNEI. Trimming removed 8 bases at V and 2 bases at J, with 10 bases between. The chain's CDR3 is CASAPDTYNEQFF. In DNA, the CDR3 is TGTGCCAGCGCTCCAGATACCTACAATGAGCAGTTCTTC.

The chain links TRBV19 to TRBJ1-5; a possible D gene is TRBD1 (5 bases). Per germline, CDR1 LNHDA and CDR2 SQIVND (reference sequence). Trimming left V 4 bases short and J 6 bases short, with 19 bases between. The CDR3 loop spans 16 amino acids. For the CDR3, the DNA is TGTGCCAGTAGTAGCGCCTCGGGGGAACTGGGTCAGCCCCAGCATTTT. It yields the protein CASSSASGELGQPQHF.

This chain joins TRBV28 and TRBJ2-3; 9 positions match TRBD1. V lost 6 bases, J lost 3 bases, and 4 bases stayed unmatched. This CDR3 has 14 amino acids. In germline, CDR1 is MDHEN, CDR2 SYDVKM. CDR3 DNA: TGTGCCAGCAGCTCGGGACAGGGAACAGATACGCAGTATTTT. It yields the protein CASSSGQGTDTQYF. The full variable domain, with the rest looked up from reference TRBV28 and TRBJ2-3, is DVKVTQSSRYLVKRTGEKVFLECVQDMDHENMFWYRQDPGLGLRLIYFSYDVKMKEKGDIPEGYSVSREKKERFSLILESASTNQTSMYLCASSSGQGTDTQYFGPGTRLTVL.

The chain links TRBV11-2 to TRBJ2-5, with a possible D match to TRBD2 (6 bases). CDR1 is SGHAT, CDR2 FQNNGV, per germline. Trimming left V 3 bases short and J 5 bases short, with 16 bases between. This CDR3 is 15 amino acids long. CDR3 in amino acids: CASSLVGGREETQYF. CDR3 sequence (DNA): TGTGCCAGCAGCTTGGTGGGGGGTAGGGAGGAGACCCAGTACTTC.

This chain joins TRBV19 and TRBJ1-4; D call uncertain. This CDR3 spans 16 amino acids. V lost 5 bases to trimming and J lost 7 bases, with 20 bases between them. In germline, CDR1 is LNHDA, CDR2 SQIVND (reference sequence). CDR3 region: CASSLLTNGVGEKLFF. CDR3 DNA: TGTGCCAGTAGTCTGCTGACAAACGGGGTTGGTGAAAAACTGTTTTTT.

J is TRBJ2-7 and V is TRBV2; 7 bases line up with TRBD1. V shed 5 bases, J shed 4 bases, and the junction held 2 bases outside the gene matches. The germline V gene has CDR1 SNHLY and CDR2 FYNNEI. The length of the CDR3 is 12 residues. In nucleotides, the CDR3 is TGTGCCAGCAGTTCACAGGGGTACGAGCAGTACGTC. Protein product: CASSSQGYEQYV.

The chain couples TRBV29-1 to TRBJ1-1; D is unclear. V gave up 5 bases and J gave up 1 base, with 5 bases separating them. CDR3 length equals 11 residues. Germline values: CDR1 SQVTM, CDR2 ANQGSEA. CDR3 in DNA: TGCAGCGTTCGGGAGAACACTGAAGCTTTCTTT. Amino acid sequence: CSVRENTEAFF.

The chain is built from TRBV29-1 and TRBJ2-1; D is ambiguous. Trimming left V 7 bases short and J 9 bases short, with 13 bases between. The germline CDR1 and CDR2 sequences are SQVTM and ANQGSEA. The CDR3 runs 11 residues. The CDR3 nucleotides are TGCAGCGCCGACCTAGTGTCTGAGCAGTTCTTC. Residues: CSADLVSEQFF.

CDR3 coding DNA: TGCAGTACCTATGGGGACAGGTACTACACCTTC. Translating gives CSTYGDRYYTF. The chain carries TRBV20-1 and TRBJ1-2, with 8 bases aligning to TRBD1. Germline assignment: CDR1 DFQATT and CDR2 SNEGSKA (reference sequence). There are 11 residues in the CDR3. V shed 8 bases and J 10 bases; nucleotides not matched to a gene: 9.

The chain links TRBV3-1 (or the pseudogene TRBV3-2) to TRBJ1-1, with a possible D match to TRBD1 (5 bases). This CDR3 comprises 14 residues. Trimming took 4 bases from V and 3 from J, leaving 12 bases between them. Germline loops: CDR1 LGHDT, CDR2 YNNKEL (reference sequence). Here the CDR3 DNA reads TGTGCCAGCAGCCCAAGCAGGGCGGACACTGAAGCTTTCTTT. It is translated as CASSPSRADTEAFF.

This clone was counted a single time. The V gene is TRBV30, the J gene TRBJ2-3; 8 positions match TRBD1. The CDR3 extends over 13 amino acids. Trimming cost V 4 bases and J 0 bases; bases outside gene matches: 0. CDR1 GTSNPN and CDR2 SVGIG come from the germline V gene (reference sequence). Here the CDR3 reads CAWNRGSTDTQYF. The CDR3 DNA follows: TGTGCCTGGAACAGGGGGAGCACAGATACGCAGTATTTT.

The chain links TRBV6-8 to TRBJ2-2, with D tentatively TRBD2 (7 bases). V was clipped by 0 bases and J by 1 base, with 15 bases between them. This CDR3 contains 18 residues. From germline, CDR1 is MNHGY and CDR2 SAAAGT. DNA of the CDR3: TGTGCCAGCAGTTACTCGGGGGGGCAGGGGCGGAACACCGGGGAGCTGTTTTTT. This codes for CASSYSGGQGRNTGELFF.

CDR3 sequence: CASSFGQGTDTQYF. The CDR3 DNA reads as TGCGCCAGCAGCTTCGGACAGGGCACAGATACGCAGTATTTT. This sequence joins TRBV5-1 and TRBJ2-3; the match to TRBD1 covers 7 bases. Germline V gene sequence: CDR1 SGHRS, CDR2 YFSETQ. V lost 2 bases, J lost 1 base, and 1 base stayed unmatched. CDR3 size: 14 residues.

V gene TRBV2 combines with J gene TRBJ1-4, with TRBD1 as a possible D gene (5 bases). The CDR3 loop spans 15 amino acids. CDR1 is SNHLY and CDR2 is FYNNEI in the germline V gene. V was cut by 5 bases and J by 7 bases, with 17 bases left in between. CDR3 nucleotide sequence: TGTGCCAGCAGTCCCCTCGGGACGGGGGGTGAAAAACTGTTTTTT. Residues: CASSPLGTGGEKLFF.

The chain couples TRBV2 to TRBJ1-2, with 7 bases lining up with TRBD1. Trimming took 4 bases from V and 4 from J; bases not matched to a gene: 12. Germline CDR1 reads SNHLY; CDR2 reads FYNNEI. The CDR3 is 16 amino acids. Here the CDR3 DNA reads TGTGCCAGCAGTGCAGAGCAGGGGGGCGATCGCTATGGCTACACCTTC. It encodes CASSAEQGGDRYGYTF.

This chain uses TRBV6-5 with TRBJ2-5, with 8 bases identical to TRBD2. Germline CDR1 reads MNHEY; CDR2 reads SVGAGI. The CDR3 has 12 amino acids. The V and J ends lost 8 bases and 4 bases, in that order; junction bases with no gene match: 3. Here the CDR3 reads CASAAGGETQYF. The CDR3 nucleotides are TGTGCCAGCGCGGCGGGAGGAGAGACCCAGTACTTC.

The genes are TRBV27 and TRBJ2-1, with 15 bases aligning to TRBD2. J lost 4 bases, V lost 8 bases, and 0 bases had no gene match. Germline V CDR1 and CDR2: MNHEY, SMNVEV (reference sequence). The CDR3 consists of 14 residues. Written as DNA, the CDR3 is TGTGCCAGCGGGACTAGCGGGGGGTACAATGAGCAGTTCTTC. Translated: CASGTSGGYNEQFF.

This chain links TRBV19 with TRBJ2-3; possible D gene TRBD1, 5 bases. The CDR3 is 13 residues long. V lost 7 bases, J lost 2 bases, and 10 bases lay in between. Germline V gene sequence: CDR1 LNHDA, CDR2 SQIVND (reference sequence). The chain's CDR3 is CASTPRDTDTQYF. DNA for the CDR3: TGTGCCAGTACCCCCAGGGACACAGATACGCAGTATTTT.

The rearrangement links TRBV28 to TRBJ2-2, with D possibly being TRBD2 (5 bases). The V and J ends lost 4 bases and 5 bases respectively, with 14 bases between them. Germline V lookup: CDR1 MDHEN, CDR2 SYDVKM. The CDR3 loop spans 15 amino acids. The CDR3 here is CASSWGSAYTGELFF. CDR3 bases: TGTGCCAGCAGTTGGGGTAGCGCCTATACCGGGGAGCTGTTTTTT.